The source of this T cell receptor (beta chain) is a study of technical replicates of blood from several donors. This CDR3 comprises 18 residues. The germline V and J ends were trimmed by 5 bases and 1 base, with 23 bases remaining between them. The germline V gene has CDR1 KGHSH and CDR2 LQKENI. Assay used: immunoSEQ multiplex PCR; TCRdb lists only in-frame clones, some missing. This table holds about 12,000 clones, approximately 96% found once. This rearrangement joins TRBV18 to TRBJ1-1; D perhaps matches TRBD1 (5 bases). Sequencing was done on a sample of PBMCs. This receptor was identified in a human donor in good health. The CDR3 DNA reads as TGTGCCAGCTCAGCTCTCCGTCTCGGATCTGGGGCGAACACTGAAGCTTTCTTT. Translation gives CASSALRLGSGANTEAFF. The whole variable domain, filled in from reference TRBV18 and TRBJ1-1, reads NAGVMQNPRHLVRRRGQEARLRCSPMKGHSHVYWYRQLPEEGLKFMVYLQKENIIDESGMPKERFSAEFPKEGPSILRIQQVVRGDSAAYFCASSALRLGSGANTEAFFGQGTRLTVV.